These T cell receptor beta chains were read from a single sample in a study of T cell responses to AZD1222 COVID-19 vaccine. Data came from immunoSEQ multiplex PCR; TCRdb stores just in-frame clones and leaves some out. The sample records roughly 65,000 clones, roughly 83% being singletons. Material: peripheral blood, obtained 28 days after the second AZD1222 dose. All receptors come from an adult who received the AZD1222 COVID-19 vaccine. The CDR3 runs from the conserved cysteine through the conserved F or W. D genes are given only for firm matches. The size entry is marked missing in some rows and otherwise reads once, few, many or a size class.

CDR3 protein	CDR3 DNA	D gene	V gene	clone size	J gene
CSVVGPVGGGGQFF	TGCAGCGTTGTGGGACCCGTGGGCGGGGGTGGTCAGTTCTTC	TRBD2	TRBV29-1	-	TRBJ2-1
CASSPTGGLDTQYF	TGCGCCAGCAGCCCTACGGGGGGGCTAGATACGCAGTATTTT	TRBD2	TRBV5-1	-	TRBJ2-3
CSVVGRFMNTEAFF	TGCAGCGTTGTGGGGCGGTTCATGAACACTGAAGCTTTCTTT	-	TRBV29-1	once	TRBJ1-1
CASSLSSYEQYF	TGTGCCAGCTCACTCTCCTCCTACGAGCAGTACTTC	-	TRBV18	-	TRBJ2-7
CASSLSGAQDTQYF	TGCGCCAGCAGCCTCTCAGGGGCCCAAGATACGCAGTATTTT	-	TRBV5-1	-	TRBJ2-3
CASSVEGSTDTQYF	TGTGCCAGCAGCGTAGAAGGTAGCACAGATACGCAGTATTTT	-	TRBV9	-	TRBJ2-3
CASSGRTSGRGRVQYF	TGTGCCAGTAGTGGGAGAACCAGCGGGAGGGGCCGGGTTCAGTACTTC	TRBD2	TRBV19	-	TRBJ2-4
CASTSTFMNTEAFF	TGTGCCAGCACATCCACCTTCATGAACACTGAAGCTTTCTTT	-	TRBV2	-	TRBJ1-1
CASSSPFNNQPQHF	TGTGCCAGTAGTTCCCCCTTCAATAATCAGCCCCAGCATTTT	-	TRBV19	-	TRBJ1-5
CASSFPGETQYF	TGTGCCAGCAGCTTTCCTGGAGAGACCCAGTACTTC	-	TRBV5-5	-	TRBJ2-5
CASSQRQGEKLFF	TGTGCCAGCAGCCAAAGACAGGGTGAGAAGCTGTTTTTT	TRBD1	TRBV3-1/TRBV3-2	-	TRBJ2-2
CASSHRRINEKLFF	TGTGCCAGCAGCCACCGACGGATTAATGAAAAACTGTTTTTT	-	TRBV11-2	once	TRBJ1-4
CASSPPGIPRQGLGYGYTF	TGTGCCAGCAGCCCCCCAGGTATCCCCCGACAGGGCCTCGGCTATGGCTACACCTTC	TRBD1	TRBV7-9	-	TRBJ1-2
CASSLDRGRQPQHF	TGTGCCAGCAGCCTGGACAGGGGAAGACAGCCCCAGCATTTT	TRBD1	TRBV28	once	TRBJ1-5
CASSLGGLSGELFF	TGCGCCAGCAGCTTGGGCGGGTTATCCGGGGAGCTGTTTTTT	-	TRBV5-1	once	TRBJ2-2
CASSWDGQGGTEAFF	TGTGCCAGCAGCTGGGATGGACAGGGAGGTACTGAAGCTTTCTTT	TRBD1	TRBV5-8	-	TRBJ1-1
CASSWEGLRADTQYF	TGTGCCAGCTCGTGGGAGGGCCTAAGAGCAGATACGCAGTATTTT	TRBD2	TRBV6-5	-	TRBJ2-3
CASSLDLGAGYTEAFF	TGTGCCAGCAGCTTAGATCTGGGGGCAGGGTACACTGAAGCTTTCTTT	-	TRBV11-3	-	TRBJ1-1
CASSPTPYGYTF	TGTGCCAGCAGTCCGACACCCTATGGCTACACCTTC	-	TRBV6-5	-	TRBJ1-2
CASRLLQGPMKNEQFF	TGTGCCAGCAGACTATTACAGGGACCCATGAAAAATGAGCAGTTCTTC	-	TRBV11-2	-	TRBJ2-1
CASSPTVTYEQYF	TGTGCCAGCTCACCGACAGTCACCTACGAGCAGTACTTC	-	TRBV18	-	TRBJ2-7
CASSPRTGGKGSPLHF	TGTGCCAGCAGCCCCCGGACAGGGGGAAAGGGTTCACCCCTCCACTTT	TRBD1	TRBV13	-	TRBJ1-6